This TCR beta chain was sequenced for a study of cytomegalovirus exposure and HLA in healthy donors. General study findings and limits: Rarity marked most TCR sequences, yet some public TCRs occurred in many donors. At a 0.05 false discovery rate, a later analysis found approximately 15,000 TCR beta sequences to be associated with HLA alleles. In all likelihood, a cluster of highly shared sequence variants was a sequencing artifact.

Comment on this clone: Its antigen remains unknown.

Vbeta (60) and Jbeta (13) primers were used in the PCR. Here immunoSEQ multiplex PCR was the method, and the copy in TCRdb shows in-frame clones only, minus some. The sample yields around 160,000 clones, around 63% seen once. The sample comprised PBMCs. This receptor was identified in a woman in her late teens or twenties in good health and CMV-seropositive.

The CDR3 loop reads CASVAANEQFF. In DNA form, the CDR3 reads TGTGCCAGCGTGGCGGCTAATGAGCAGTTCTTC. The genes are TRBV27 and TRBJ2-1; the D is unclear. Trimming took off 8 bases at V and 7 bases at J, with 9 bases between the two ends. The CDR3 loop spans 11 amino acids. Germline lookup yields CDR1 MNHEY and CDR2 SMNVEV (reference sequence).